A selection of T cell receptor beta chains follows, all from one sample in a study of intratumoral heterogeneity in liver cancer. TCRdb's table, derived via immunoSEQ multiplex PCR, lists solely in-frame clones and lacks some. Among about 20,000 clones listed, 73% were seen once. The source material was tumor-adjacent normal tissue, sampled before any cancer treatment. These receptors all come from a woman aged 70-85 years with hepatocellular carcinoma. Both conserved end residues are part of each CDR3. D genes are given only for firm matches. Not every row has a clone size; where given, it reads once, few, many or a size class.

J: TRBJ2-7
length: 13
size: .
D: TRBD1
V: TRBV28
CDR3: CASSGGQDYEQYF
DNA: TGTGCCAGCAGTGGGGGACAGGACTACGAGCAGTACTTC

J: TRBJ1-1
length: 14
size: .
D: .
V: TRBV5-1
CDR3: CASSLLDGNTEAFF
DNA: TGCGCCAGCAGCTTGCTCGACGGGAACACTGAAGCTTTCTTT

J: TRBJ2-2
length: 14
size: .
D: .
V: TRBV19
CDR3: CASRLSGAPGELFF
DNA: TGTGCCAGTAGATTGTCGGGGGCCCCCGGGGAGCTGTTTTTT

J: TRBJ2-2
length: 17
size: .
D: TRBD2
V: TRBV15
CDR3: CATSRGEVAGAPGELFF
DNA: TGTGCCACCAGCAGAGGAGAGGTAGCGGGAGCCCCCGGGGAGCTGTTTTTT

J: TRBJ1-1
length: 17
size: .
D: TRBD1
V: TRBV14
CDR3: CASSRDRESGMNTEAFF
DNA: TGTGCCAGCAGCCGGGACAGGGAGTCGGGCATGAACACTGAAGCTTTCTTT

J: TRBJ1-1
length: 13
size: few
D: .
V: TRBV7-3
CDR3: CASSNGVQGEAFF
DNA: TGTGCCAGCAGCAATGGGGTCCAGGGAGAAGCTTTCTTT

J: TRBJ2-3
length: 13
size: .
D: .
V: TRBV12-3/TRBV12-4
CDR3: CASSFYSTDTQYF
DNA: TGTGCCAGCAGTTTCTACAGCACAGATACGCAGTATTTT

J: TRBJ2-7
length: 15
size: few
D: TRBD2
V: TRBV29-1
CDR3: CSVGNWREGSYEQYF
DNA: TGCAGCGTTGGAAATTGGCGGGAGGGCTCCTACGAGCAGTACTTC

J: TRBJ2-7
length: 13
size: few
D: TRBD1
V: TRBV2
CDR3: CANTRDRVSEQYF
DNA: TGTGCCAACACCCGGGACAGGGTGAGCGAGCAGTACTTC

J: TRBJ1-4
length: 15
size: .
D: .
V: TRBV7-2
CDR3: CASSLDGGINEKLFF
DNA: TGTGCCAGCAGCTTAGACGGGGGGATTAATGAAAAACTGTTTTTT

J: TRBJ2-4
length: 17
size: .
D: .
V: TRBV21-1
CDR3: CASSKVGREGAKNIQYF
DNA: TGTGCCAGCAGCAAAGTGGGTCGGGAGGGGGCCAAAAACATTCAGTACTTC

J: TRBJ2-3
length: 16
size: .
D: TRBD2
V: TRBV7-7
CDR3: CASSSGGGVFPDTQYF
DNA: TGTGCTAGCAGCTCAGGCGGGGGGGTGTTCCCAGATACGCAGTATTTT

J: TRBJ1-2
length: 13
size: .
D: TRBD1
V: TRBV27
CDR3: CASSRQGDYGYTF
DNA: TGTGCCAGCAGTCGACAGGGGGACTATGGCTACACCTTC

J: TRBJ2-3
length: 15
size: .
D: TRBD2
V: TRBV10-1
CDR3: CASSESSGISDTQYF
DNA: TGCGCCAGCAGTGAGTCTAGCGGGATTTCAGATACGCAGTATTTT

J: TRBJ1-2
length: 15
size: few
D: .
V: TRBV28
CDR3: CASSLRPRRGHNYTF
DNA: TGTGCCAGCAGTTTACGCCCCCGACGGGGACATAACTACACCTTC

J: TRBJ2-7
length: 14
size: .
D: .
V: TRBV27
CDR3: CASSPSRGPYEQYF
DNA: TGTGCCAGCAGTCCGTCTCGAGGGCCTTACGAGCAGTACTTC